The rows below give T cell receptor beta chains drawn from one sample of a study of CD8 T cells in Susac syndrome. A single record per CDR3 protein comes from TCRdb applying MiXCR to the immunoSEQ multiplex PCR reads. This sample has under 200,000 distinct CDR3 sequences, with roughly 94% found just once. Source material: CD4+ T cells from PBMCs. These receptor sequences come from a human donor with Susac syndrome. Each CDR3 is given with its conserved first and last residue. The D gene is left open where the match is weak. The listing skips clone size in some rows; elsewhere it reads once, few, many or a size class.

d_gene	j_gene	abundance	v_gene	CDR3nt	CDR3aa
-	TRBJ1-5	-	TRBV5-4	TGTGCCAGCAGCTTGGGGTTTAATCAGCCCCAGCATTTT	CASSLGFNQPQHF
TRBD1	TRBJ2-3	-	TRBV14	TGTGCCAGCAGCAAACGGACAGGACACACAGATACGCAGTATTTT	CASSKRTGHTDTQYF
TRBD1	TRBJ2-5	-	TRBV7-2	TGTGCCAGCAGCGACCTAGGGGGCGCCTCGGGGACCCAGTACTTC	CASSDLGGASGTQYF
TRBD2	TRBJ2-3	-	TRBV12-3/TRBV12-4	TGTGCCAGCAGTTCGGGGGGGCGCACAGATACGCAGTATTTT	CASSSGGRTDTQYF
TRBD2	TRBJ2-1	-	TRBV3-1	TGTGCCAGCAGCCAAAGGACTAGCGGGGGCCCTAGCTCCTACAATGAGCAGTTCTTC	CASSQRTSGGPSSYNEQFF
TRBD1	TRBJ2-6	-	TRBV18	TGTGCCAGCTCACCAGCCGGGACAGACTCTGGGGCCAACGTCCTGACTTTC	CASSPAGTDSGANVLTF
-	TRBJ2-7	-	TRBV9	TGTGCCAGCAGCGAAGCACCCGGATCGTACGAGCAGTACTTC	CASSEAPGSYEQYF
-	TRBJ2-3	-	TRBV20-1	TGCAGTGCTCATTTGACGGTTGGGAGCTTCACAGATACGCAGTATTTT	CSAHLTVGSFTDTQYF
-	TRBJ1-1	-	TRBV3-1	TGTGCCAGCAGCCAAGAATCAGGGTTGTCGTCTGAAGCTTTCTTT	CASSQESGLSSEAFF
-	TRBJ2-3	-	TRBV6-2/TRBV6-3	TGTGCCAGCAGTTACTCGACAAATACGCAGTATTTT	CASSYSTNTQYF
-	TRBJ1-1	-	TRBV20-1	TGCAGTGCTAGAGCATCAGGGAACACTGAAGCTTTCTTT	CSARASGNTEAFF
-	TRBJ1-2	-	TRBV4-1	TGCGCCAGCAGCCAACTTCCGACTGGCCCCTACGGAGGCTACACCTTC	CASSQLPTGPYGGYTF
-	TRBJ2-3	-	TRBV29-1	TGCAGCGTTGGGGACGCTGATGATACGCAGTATTTT	CSVGDADDTQYF
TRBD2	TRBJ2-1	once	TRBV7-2	TGTGCCAGCAGCTTAAGGTCTTCTAGCGGGGGGGCCGAGCAGTTCTTC	CASSLRSSSGGAEQFF
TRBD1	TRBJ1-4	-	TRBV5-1	TGCGCCAGCAGCTACTTGGGACAGGTCTGGGAAAAACTGTTTTTT	CASSYLGQVWEKLFF
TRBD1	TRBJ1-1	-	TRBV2	TGTGCCAGCAGTGAAGGGTACAGGGGTCTCCTTGACACTGAAGCTTTCTTT	CASSEGYRGLLDTEAFF
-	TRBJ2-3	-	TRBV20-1	TGCAGTGCCTCCCTCCGGGGGGCCGAAGATACGCAGTATTTT	CSASLRGAEDTQYF
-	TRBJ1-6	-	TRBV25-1	TGTGCCAGCAGACGAGGGACCTATAATTCACCCCTCCACTTT	CASRRGTYNSPLHF
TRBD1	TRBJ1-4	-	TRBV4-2	TGTGCCAGCAGCCAAGGGGCCAGGGGACAGGGGGGAGAAAAACTGTTTTTT	CASSQGARGQGGEKLFF
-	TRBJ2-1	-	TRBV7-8	TGTGCCAGCAGCTTGGACTGGATCACCGATAATGAGCAGTTCTTC	CASSLDWITDNEQFF
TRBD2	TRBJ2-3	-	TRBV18	TGTGCCAGCTCAACTAGCGGGGGGGCCTTAGATACGCAGTATTTT	CASSTSGGALDTQYF
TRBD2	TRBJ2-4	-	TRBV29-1	TGCAGCGTTATCGGGACTAGCGGGTGGGACAAAAACATTCAGTACTTC	CSVIGTSGWDKNIQYF
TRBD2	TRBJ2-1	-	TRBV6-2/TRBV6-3	TGTGCCAGCAGTTACTCTGCGGGGGGCAGCTCCTACAATGAGCAGTTCTTC	CASSYSAGGSSYNEQFF
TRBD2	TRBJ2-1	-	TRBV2	TGTGCCAGCAGACTAGCGGGGAACAATGAGCAGTTCTTC	CASRLAGNNEQFF
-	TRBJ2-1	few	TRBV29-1	TGCAGCGTTGCCGGGGGGCATTACAATGAGCAGTTCTTC	CSVAGGHYNEQFF
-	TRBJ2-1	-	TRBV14	TGTGCCAGCAGCCAAAGTAGGATTGAGCAGTTCTTC	CASSQSRIEQFF
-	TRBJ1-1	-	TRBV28	TGTGCCAGCAGTCCCCCCACCAGTCGGGCTTTCTTT	CASSPPTSRAFF
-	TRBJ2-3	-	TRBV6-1	TGTGCCAGTGGACCCCTGGTTGAAAGTACGCAGTATTTT	CASGPLVESTQYF
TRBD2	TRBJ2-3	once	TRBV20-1	TGCAGTGCAGCGGGGCTATTCGGTACGCAGTATTTT	CSAAGLFGTQYF